These T cell receptor beta chains were read from a single sample in a study of T cells in Graves' hyperthyroidism and ophthalmopathy. TCRdb itself ran the multiplex PCR reads through MiXCR, one entry per CDR3 protein. The data show 130,000 or so distinct CDR3 sequences, approximately 20% seen once. Sequencing was performed on blood. Receptors were obtained from a woman between 45 and 60 years old with Graves' hyperthyroidism that later progressed to Graves' ophthalmopathy. Each CDR3 is given with its conserved first and last residue. D genes are given only for firm matches. Clone size appears in some rows only: once, few, many, or a class for an expanded clone.

abundance,j_gene,d_gene,v_gene,CDR3aa,CDR3nt
many,TRBJ2-5,NA,TRBV30,CAWSVPQGLGETQYF,TGTGCCTGGAGTGTACCTCAGGGATTAGGAGAGACCCAGTACTTC
few,TRBJ2-2,NA,TRBV7-2,CASSSGPLRGELFF,TGTGCCAGCAGCTCCGGACCCCTTCGCGGGGAGCTGTTTTTT
many,TRBJ2-7,TRBD1,TRBV12-3/TRBV12-4,CASSPRDRRGEQYF,TGTGCCAGCAGTCCCCGGGACAGGAGAGGCGAGCAGTACTTC
many,TRBJ2-7,NA,TRBV28,CASSPPGTGVYEQYF,TGTGCCAGCAGTCCCCCCGGGACGGGAGTCTACGAGCAGTACTTC
few,TRBJ2-4,TRBD2,TRBV5-4,CASSLAGGGKVAKNIQYF,TGTGCCAGCAGTTTAGCGGGAGGGGGAAAAGTAGCCAAAAACATTCAGTACTTC
many,TRBJ1-2,TRBD1,TRBV2,CASRVGQGKGYTF,TGTGCCAGCAGAGTAGGACAGGGCAAGGGCTACACCTTC
NA,TRBJ1-1,NA,TRBV19,CASSKQVASEAFF,TGTGCCAGTAGTAAACAGGTGGCCTCTGAAGCTTTCTTT
many,TRBJ2-3,TRBD1,TRBV27,CASSFRQGADTQYF,TGTGCCAGCAGTTTTAGACAGGGGGCAGATACGCAGTATTTT
many,TRBJ1-2,TRBD1,TRBV6-5,CASSYSVRDRGWGGYTF,TGTGCCAGCAGTTACTCGGTTCGGGACAGGGGCTGGGGTGGCTACACCTTC
few,TRBJ2-7,TRBD2,TRBV6-1,CASRKLAGVNEQYF,TGTGCCAGCAGAAAACTAGCGGGAGTTAACGAGCAGTACTTC
many,TRBJ2-7,NA,TRBV11-3,CASSGLSLYEQYF,TGTGCCAGCAGCGGTTTGTCTCTCTACGAGCAGTACTTC
NA,TRBJ1-5,TRBD1,TRBV20-1,CSARARTGVSNQPQHF,TGCAGTGCTAGAGCTCGGACAGGGGTAAGCAATCAGCCCCAGCATTTT
many,TRBJ2-2,TRBD2,TRBV18,CASSQRLAVDTGELFF,TGTGCCAGCTCACAAAGACTAGCGGTGGACACCGGGGAGCTGTTTTTT
few,TRBJ1-6,NA,TRBV15,CATSSGSVGNSPLHF,TGTGCCACCAGCAGCGGTTCAGTCGGTAATTCACCCCTCCACTTT
NA,TRBJ2-1,TRBD1,TRBV6-2/TRBV6-3,CASSRDRVSGNEQFF,TGTGCCAGCAGCCGGGACAGGGTCAGCGGGAATGAGCAGTTCTTC
many,TRBJ1-1,NA,TRBV12-3/TRBV12-4,CASTLHKNTEAFF,TGTGCCAGCACCCTACACAAAAACACTGAAGCTTTCTTT
NA,TRBJ2-1,NA,TRBV5-1,CASSFIDEQFF,TGCGCCAGCAGCTTCATCGATGAGCAGTTCTTC
many,TRBJ1-5,NA,TRBV10-3,CAISNAGNQPQHF,TGTGCCATCAGTAACGCGGGCAATCAGCCCCAGCATTTT
many,TRBJ2-7,NA,TRBV6-2/TRBV6-3,CASSYSSYEQYF,TGTGCCAGCAGTTACTCTAGTTACGAGCAGTACTTC
many,TRBJ2-1,TRBD1,TRBV27,CASSFRTGVLSNEQFF,TGTGCCAGCAGTTTCCGCACAGGGGTCTTATCCAATGAGCAGTTCTTC
NA,TRBJ1-2,NA,TRBV18,CASSPTAGYGYTF,TGTGCCAGCTCACCGACAGCCGGCTATGGCTACACCTTC
many,TRBJ2-5,NA,TRBV6-5,CASSYPRQMETQYF,TGTGCCAGCAGTTACCCGCGACAGATGGAGACCCAGTACTTC
few,TRBJ2-7,NA,TRBV4-2,CASSLGAGYSYEQYF,TGTGCCAGCAGCCTAGGGGCGGGATACTCCTACGAGCAGTACTTC
once,TRBJ2-2,NA,TRBV3-1,CASSQRIGELFF,TGTGCCAGCAGCCAAAGAATCGGGGAGCTGTTTTTT
many,TRBJ2-5,TRBD2,TRBV20-1,CSVQKGGPRETQYF,TGCAGTGTTCAGAAGGGAGGGCCGCGTGAGACCCAGTACTTC
NA,TRBJ2-7,NA,TRBV7-9,CASSMDWRGHYEQYF,TGTGCCAGCAGCATGGACTGGCGGGGACACTACGAGCAGTACTTC
many,TRBJ2-7,NA,TRBV12-3/TRBV12-4,CASRPSGYSYEQYF,TGTGCCAGCAGGCCGAGCGGTTACTCCTACGAGCAGTACTTC
NA,TRBJ1-1,TRBD1,TRBV28,CASSHLGQGPTTEAFF,TGTGCCAGCAGCCACCTCGGACAGGGTCCGACCACTGAAGCTTTCTTT
many,TRBJ2-3,TRBD2,TRBV6-1,CASSYGGGKGDTQYF,TGTGCCAGCAGTTATGGGGGAGGGAAAGGAGATACGCAGTATTTT
few,TRBJ1-3,NA,TRBV5-1,CAGSLAPEGAGNTIYF,TGCGCCGGCAGCTTGGCCCCGGAGGGCGCTGGAAACACCATATATTTT
NA,TRBJ2-7,TRBD2,TRBV2,CASSEFLTSDYSREQYF,TGTGCCAGCAGTGAATTTTTGACTAGCGACTACTCGCGCGAGCAGTACTTC
many,TRBJ1-3,NA,TRBV30,CAWRGGRGNTIYF,TGTGCCTGGAGGGGGGGAAGAGGAAACACCATATATTTT
NA,TRBJ2-3,NA,TRBV20-1,CSARGPANTDTQYF,TGCAGTGCTAGGGGACCCGCGAACACAGATACGCAGTATTTT
NA,TRBJ1-1,NA,TRBV6-2/TRBV6-3,CASSYSGGVVWTEAFF,TGTGCCAGCAGTTACTCGGGTGGGGTCGTTTGGACTGAAGCTTTCTTT
many,TRBJ2-2,NA,TRBV20-1,CSARKAGTPTGELFF,TGCAGTGCTAGAAAGGCCGGGACACCCACCGGGGAGCTGTTTTTT
NA,TRBJ2-7,NA,TRBV7-2,CASSLHTDEQYF,TGTGCCAGCAGCTTACATACGGACGAGCAGTACTTC
NA,TRBJ2-5,TRBD2,TRBV28,CASSGGIEETQYF,TGTGCCAGCAGCGGGGGGATAGAGGAGACCCAGTACTTC
NA,TRBJ2-1,NA,TRBV28,CASSFHWDNEQFF,TGTGCCAGCAGCTTTCACTGGGACAATGAGCAGTTCTTC
few,TRBJ2-2,NA,TRBV18,CASPTGPGQSYTGELFF,TGTGCCAGCCCAACCGGACCCGGGCAGAGCTACACCGGGGAGCTGTTTTTT
once,TRBJ2-1,NA,TRBV9,CASSVSPGNEQFF,TGTGCCAGCAGCGTATCACCGGGTAATGAGCAGTTCTTC
NA,TRBJ2-3,TRBD2,TRBV2,CASSEAPLAGGTTDTQYF,TGTGCCAGCAGTGAGGCTCCCCTAGCGGGGGGGACCACAGATACGCAGTATTTT
many,TRBJ2-6,NA,TRBV7-3,CASSRGGANVLTF,TGTGCCAGCAGCCGGGGGGGGGCCAACGTCCTGACTTTC
NA,TRBJ2-7,NA,TRBV7-2,CASSLVPYEQYF,TGTGCCAGCAGCTTAGTTCCTTACGAGCAGTACTTC
NA,TRBJ2-3,TRBD2,TRBV24-1,CATSDSSGRAPDTQYF,TGTGCCACCAGTGACTCCAGCGGGAGGGCCCCGGATACGCAGTATTTT
NA,TRBJ2-3,NA,TRBV20-1,CSAIVGGPTDTQYF,TGCAGTGCTATCGTGGGCGGCCCCACAGATACGCAGTATTTT
NA,TRBJ2-1,TRBD2,TRBV3-1,CASSQNGAGGDNEQFF,TGTGCCAGCAGCCAAAATGGGGCGGGAGGGGACAATGAGCAGTTCTTC
many,TRBJ2-6,NA,TRBV12-3/TRBV12-4,CASTPAGSGANVLTF,TGTGCCAGCACCCCGGCGGGCTCTGGGGCCAACGTCCTGACTTTC
NA,TRBJ2-1,NA,TRBV27,CASSSLSGPKNEQFF,TGTGCCAGCAGTTCTCTCTCGGGGCCGAAGAATGAGCAGTTCTTC
many,TRBJ2-7,NA,TRBV13,CASSLGQNRLYEQYF,TGTGCCAGCAGCTTAGGCCAAAATAGACTCTACGAGCAGTACTTC
many,TRBJ1-5,TRBD1,TRBV28,CASEGNQGVGQPQHF,TGTGCCAGCGAAGGGAATCAGGGGGTCGGTCAGCCCCAGCATTTT
few,TRBJ2-7,NA,TRBV2,CASRGASYEQYF,TGTGCCAGCAGGGGGGCCTCCTACGAGCAGTACTTC
many,TRBJ2-1,TRBD1,TRBV6-1,CASSTGTGGWGEQFF,TGTGCCAGCAGCACTGGGACAGGGGGTTGGGGTGAGCAGTTCTTC